This passage covers 26 T cell receptor beta chains from one sample sequenced in a study of long-term antiretroviral therapy in people with HIV. Version v3.0 of the immunoSEQ assay ran at survey level. Sequencing was performed with immunoSEQ multiplex PCR; in TCRdb, only in-frame clones are kept and a portion is missing. The table includes approximately 15,000 clones, approximately 88% detected once. The sample consisted of unsorted PBMCs, taken 6.2 years after starting antiretroviral therapy. The receptors come from a man in his forties or fifties with HIV.

V and J are TRBV7-9 and TRBJ2-3, with 10 bases fitting TRBD2. The CDR3 is made up of 15 amino acids. The V and J ends lost 1 base and 4 bases, in that order; junction bases with no gene match: 2. From germline, CDR1 is SEHNR and CDR2 FQNEAQ (reference sequence). CDR3 in amino acids: CASSLVAGGADTQYF. DNA for the CDR3: TGTGCCAGCAGCTTAGTAGCGGGAGGTGCAGATACGCAGTATTTT.

The V gene is TRBV7-8, the J gene TRBJ1-4; 9 bases agree with TRBD1. After removal of 5 bases from V and 5 bases from J, the junction contained 3 bases not matched to a gene. CDR3 length: 14 amino acids. Germline-derived CDR1 and CDR2 are SGHVS and FQNEAQ. In DNA form, the CDR3 reads TGTGCCAGCAGCCCCGGGACAGGGAATGAAAAACTGTTTTTT. Protein: CASSPGTGNEKLFF.

The chain has TRBV7-2 and TRBJ1-1; D is unresolved. The germline V gene encodes CDR1 SGHTA and CDR2 FQGNSA. Trimming left V 4 bases short and J 4 bases short, with 10 bases between. The length of the CDR3 is 13 residues. The CDR3: CASSYQVGTEAFF. The CDR3 DNA follows: TGTGCCAGCAGCTACCAAGTGGGCACTGAAGCTTTCTTT.

The V gene is TRBV5-6, the J gene TRBJ2-7, with D tentatively TRBD1 (6 bases). This CDR3 region has 15 residues. V shed 0 bases and J shed 3 bases, with 13 bases lying between them. Germline V gene data show CDR1 as SGHDT and CDR2 as YYEEEE. Written as DNA, the CDR3 is TGTGCCAGCAGCTTGGCGACAGGAGGCTTCTACGAGCAGTACTTC. The encoded protein is CASSLATGGFYEQYF.

Comment on this clone: Within the sample, other DNA sequences also encode this same CDR3. The chain employs TRBV5-1 and TRBJ2-7; D is possibly TRBD1 (5 bases). The CDR3 consists of 14 residues. Germline CDR1 and CDR2: SGHRS and YFSETQ. V was pared by 0 bases and J by 2 bases, with 9 bases between. The CDR3: CASSLVQGPYEQYF. CDR3 nucleotide sequence: TGCGCCAGCAGCTTGGTGCAGGGCCCCTACGAGCAGTACTTC.

The chain links TRBV28 to TRBJ1-5; 10 bases agree with TRBD1. The trim removed 6 bases at V and 2 bases at J, leaving 13 bases unmatched. CDR1 is MDHEN and CDR2 is SYDVKM in the germline V gene. This CDR3 region has 18 residues. The CDR3 DNA follows: TGTGCCAGCAGACATTTTTACCGGGACAGGGGTGGCAATCAGCCCCAGCATTTT. As protein: CASRHFYRDRGGNQPQHF.

By proportion, this clone is medium-sized. The chain employs TRBV6-4 and TRBJ2-3; 7 bases agree with TRBD1. Losses at the gene ends were 4 bases for V and 4 bases for J; bases not matched to a gene: 5. CDR3 length: 14 residues. Germline V gene data show CDR1 as MRHNA and CDR2 as SNTAGT. CDR3: CASSGQGGPDTQYF. CDR3 DNA: TGTGCCAGCAGTGGACAGGGTGGGCCAGATACGCAGTATTTT.

This chain links TRBV29-1 with TRBJ2-3; 12 nucleotides match TRBD2. Germline trimming cut 4 bases from V and 8 bases from J; bases unmatched to any gene: 7. The CDR3 sequence is 14 residues long. Germline lookup yields CDR1 SQVTM and CDR2 ANQGSEA. The CDR3 reads CSVALAGGPATQYF. The CDR3 DNA sequence: TGCAGCGTTGCTCTAGCGGGAGGGCCGGCTACGCAGTATTTT.

The chain uses TRBV6-4 and TRBJ2-3, with D perhaps TRBD2 (6 bases). V gave up 0 bases and J gave up 2 bases, with 9 bases separating them. There are 15 residues in the CDR3. Germline V CDR1 and CDR2: MRHNA, SNTAGT. The CDR3 sequence is CASSDSRDFTDTQYF. For the CDR3, the DNA is TGTGCCAGCAGTGACTCCCGGGACTTCACAGATACGCAGTATTTT.

V is TRBV7-9 and J is TRBJ1-1; tentatively, D is TRBD1 (5 bases). Per germline, CDR1 SEHNR and CDR2 FQNEAQ (reference sequence). Trimming pared 1 base from V and 4 bases from J, leaving 10 bases between. This CDR3 contains 14 residues. In DNA, the CDR3 is TGTGCCAGCAGCTTAGGGGACTTCGTCACTGAAGCTTTCTTT. Protein product: CASSLGDFVTEAFF.

This chain joins TRBV25-1 and TRBJ1-2, with 12 bases that match TRBD1. Germline trimming cut 4 bases from V and 3 bases from J; bases unmatched to any gene: 12. Germline CDR1 reads MGHDK; CDR2 reads SYGVNS. The CDR3 consists of 18 residues. The CDR3 coding sequence is TGTGCCAGCAGTGGGGTGGGACAGGGGGCTTTGGGGGACTATGGCTACACCTTC. This codes for CASSGVGQGALGDYGYTF.

This clone has more than one count but fewer than ten. This rearrangement joins TRBV28 to TRBJ1-5; the D gene is possibly TRBD1 (5 bases). There are 14 residues in the CDR3. Trimming took off 4 bases at V and 8 bases at J, with 15 bases between the two ends. Germline CDR1 MDHEN, CDR2 SYDVKM. For the CDR3, the DNA is TGTGCCAGCAGTTACTCTGGGGGGAATGAGCCCCAGCATTTT. Its translation is CASSYSGGNEPQHF.

The V and J genes are TRBV7-3 and TRBJ1-1; the D gene is possibly TRBD1 (6 bases). The CDR3 spans 13 residues. CDR1 and CDR2 (germline): SGHTA, FQGTGA. V was clipped by 3 bases and J by 4 bases, with 9 bases between them. The DNA for the CDR3 is TGTGCCAGCAGCTTGGGGGCGGGCACTGAAGCTTTCTTT. Translation: CASSLGAGTEAFF.

The chain combines TRBV2 with TRBJ2-1; unclear D gene. CDR3 size: 14 residues. Trimming cost V 8 bases and J 4 bases, with 15 bases left between them. Per the germline V gene, CDR1 is SNHLY and CDR2 is FYNNEI. CDR3 region: CASERSIAYNEQFF. The CDR3 nucleotides are TGTGCCAGCGAACGGTCCATAGCATACAATGAGCAGTTCTTC. Supplemented by reference TRBV2 and TRBJ2-1, the full variable domain reads EPEVTQTPSHQVTQMGQEVILRCVPISNHLYFYWYRQILGQKVEFLVSFYNNEISEKSEIFDDQFSVERPDGSNFTLKIRSTKLEDSAMYFCASERSIAYNEQFFGPGTRLTVL.

The rearrangement joins TRBV27 to TRBJ2-3, with D tentatively TRBD1 (5 bases). Trimming removed 7 bases from V and 3 bases from J, with 17 bases in between. Germline values: CDR1 MNHEY, CDR2 SMNVEV (reference sequence). The CDR3 consists of 15 residues. CDR3 loop: CASTPDRTSTDTQYF. DNA of the CDR3: TGTGCCAGCACTCCTGACAGAACTTCGACAGATACGCAGTATTTT.

V usage is TRBV6-5 and J usage is TRBJ1-1, with TRBD1 matching over 9 bases. Germline-derived CDR1 and CDR2 are MNHEY and SVGAGI. The CDR3 sequence is 15 residues long. V shed 5 bases, J shed 4 bases, and the junction held 8 bases outside the gene matches. DNA for the CDR3: TGTGCCAGCAGTCCCTTTACAGGGGGCTTCACTGAAGCTTTCTTT. Amino acid sequence: CASSPFTGGFTEAFF.

This rearrangement joins TRBV4-1 to TRBJ2-7, with a possible D match to TRBD1 (5 bases). CDR3 size: 13 residues. With 5 bases removed from V and 3 bases from J, the gap between germline ends came to 11 bases. Looked up from germline, CDR1 is MGHRA and CDR2 is YSYEKL. CDR3 coding DNA: TGCGCCAGCAGCTACTCCAGGGACTACGAGCAGTACTTC. Translation: CASSYSRDYEQYF.

This sequence joins TRBV29-1 and TRBJ1-1; 11 positions match TRBD1. With V trimmed by 7 bases and J by 7 bases, 11 bases remained unmatched. There are 14 residues in the CDR3. CDR1 is SQVTM and CDR2 is ANQGSEA in the germline V gene. DNA for the CDR3: TGCAGCGGAGAAAAACCCGGGACAGGGGGTGAAGCTTTCTTT. The encoded protein is CSGEKPGTGGEAFF.

This chain connects TRBV2 to TRBJ2-7; 8 positions match TRBD2. Trimming cost V 6 bases and J 3 bases; bases outside gene matches: 13. Germline V gives CDR1 SNHLY, CDR2 FYNNEI. The CDR3 is 16 residues long. In nucleotides, the CDR3 is TGTGCCAGCAGCGCCGCGGCGGGAGGACTCTACTACGAGCAGTACTTC. This translates into CASSAAAGGLYYEQYF.

The gene calls are TRBV28 and TRBJ1-1, with 9 positions matching TRBD1. Per germline, CDR1 MDHEN and CDR2 SYDVKM. With V trimmed by 6 bases and J by 5 bases, 10 bases remained unmatched. The CDR3 covers 15 residues. CDR3 DNA sequence: TGTGCCAGCAGGACCGCGGGACAGGGCCAAACTGAAGCTTTCTTT. It encodes CASRTAGQGQTEAFF.

DNA for the CDR3: TGTGCCAGCAGCTTAGCGGGGAGGTTCGACGAGCAGTACTTC. Translating gives CASSLAGRFDEQYF. The V call is TRBV7-6, the J call TRBJ2-7; weak D call: TRBD2 (6 bases). V lost 0 bases, J lost 5 bases, and 11 bases lay in between. The CDR3 contains 14 residues. CDR1 and CDR2 from the germline V gene are SGHVS and FNYEAQ.

J is TRBJ1-1 and V is TRBV5-6; D unclear. Trimming removed 1 base at V and 4 bases at J, with 14 bases between. The germline CDR1 and CDR2 sequences are SGHDT and YYEEEE. The CDR3 has 15 amino acids. The CDR3 sequence: CASSLMSSGSTEAFF. The DNA for the CDR3 is TGTGCCAGCAGCTTGATGAGTTCGGGGAGCACTGAAGCTTTCTTT.

The gene calls are TRBV27 and TRBJ2-7, with a possible D match to TRBD2 (7 bases). Germline assignment: CDR1 MNHEY and CDR2 SMNVEV (reference sequence). The CDR3 runs to 16 residues. The ends were cut back, 2 bases at V and 2 bases at J, with 16 bases in the middle. The CDR3 region is CASSLMGGLSAYEQYF. The CDR3 DNA reads as TGTGCCAGCAGTTTAATGGGGGGGCTGTCGGCCTACGAGCAGTACTTC.

V usage is TRBV5-4 and J usage is TRBJ2-7; D ambiguous. CDR1 and CDR2 from the germline V gene are SGHNT and YYREEE (reference sequence). V was shortened by 2 bases and J by 6 bases, with 12 bases between the two germline ends. The CDR3 is made up of 13 amino acids. This chain's CDR3 is CASSFKTPSEQYF. CDR3 DNA: TGTGCCAGCAGCTTCAAGACACCGAGCGAGCAGTACTTC.

The V call is TRBV27, the J call TRBJ2-3, with D unresolved. The CDR3 length is 12 residues. Germline assignment: CDR1 MNHEY and CDR2 SMNVEV (reference sequence). Trimming left V 3 bases short and J 0 bases short, with 1 base between. CDR3 DNA sequence: TGTGCCAGCAGTTTCAGCACAGATACGCAGTATTTT. Its translation is CASSFSTDTQYF.

The chain has TRBV7-2 and TRBJ2-7; TRBD1 agrees at 8 bases. The CDR3 sequence is 13 residues long. Germline assignment: CDR1 SGHTA and CDR2 FQGNSA. The V gene end was trimmed by 6 bases and the J gene end by 2 bases; junction bases not matched to a gene: 3. In nucleotides, the CDR3 is TGTGCCAGCAGTACGGACAGGGCCTACGAGCAGTACTTC. As protein: CASSTDRAYEQYF. Variable domain in full (rest from reference TRBV7-2 and TRBJ2-7): GAGVSQSPSNKVTEKGKDVELRCDPISGHTALYWYRQSLGQGLEFLIYFQGNSAPDKSGLPSDRFSAERTGGSVSTLTIQRTQQEDSAVYLCASSTDRAYEQYFGPGTRLTVT.